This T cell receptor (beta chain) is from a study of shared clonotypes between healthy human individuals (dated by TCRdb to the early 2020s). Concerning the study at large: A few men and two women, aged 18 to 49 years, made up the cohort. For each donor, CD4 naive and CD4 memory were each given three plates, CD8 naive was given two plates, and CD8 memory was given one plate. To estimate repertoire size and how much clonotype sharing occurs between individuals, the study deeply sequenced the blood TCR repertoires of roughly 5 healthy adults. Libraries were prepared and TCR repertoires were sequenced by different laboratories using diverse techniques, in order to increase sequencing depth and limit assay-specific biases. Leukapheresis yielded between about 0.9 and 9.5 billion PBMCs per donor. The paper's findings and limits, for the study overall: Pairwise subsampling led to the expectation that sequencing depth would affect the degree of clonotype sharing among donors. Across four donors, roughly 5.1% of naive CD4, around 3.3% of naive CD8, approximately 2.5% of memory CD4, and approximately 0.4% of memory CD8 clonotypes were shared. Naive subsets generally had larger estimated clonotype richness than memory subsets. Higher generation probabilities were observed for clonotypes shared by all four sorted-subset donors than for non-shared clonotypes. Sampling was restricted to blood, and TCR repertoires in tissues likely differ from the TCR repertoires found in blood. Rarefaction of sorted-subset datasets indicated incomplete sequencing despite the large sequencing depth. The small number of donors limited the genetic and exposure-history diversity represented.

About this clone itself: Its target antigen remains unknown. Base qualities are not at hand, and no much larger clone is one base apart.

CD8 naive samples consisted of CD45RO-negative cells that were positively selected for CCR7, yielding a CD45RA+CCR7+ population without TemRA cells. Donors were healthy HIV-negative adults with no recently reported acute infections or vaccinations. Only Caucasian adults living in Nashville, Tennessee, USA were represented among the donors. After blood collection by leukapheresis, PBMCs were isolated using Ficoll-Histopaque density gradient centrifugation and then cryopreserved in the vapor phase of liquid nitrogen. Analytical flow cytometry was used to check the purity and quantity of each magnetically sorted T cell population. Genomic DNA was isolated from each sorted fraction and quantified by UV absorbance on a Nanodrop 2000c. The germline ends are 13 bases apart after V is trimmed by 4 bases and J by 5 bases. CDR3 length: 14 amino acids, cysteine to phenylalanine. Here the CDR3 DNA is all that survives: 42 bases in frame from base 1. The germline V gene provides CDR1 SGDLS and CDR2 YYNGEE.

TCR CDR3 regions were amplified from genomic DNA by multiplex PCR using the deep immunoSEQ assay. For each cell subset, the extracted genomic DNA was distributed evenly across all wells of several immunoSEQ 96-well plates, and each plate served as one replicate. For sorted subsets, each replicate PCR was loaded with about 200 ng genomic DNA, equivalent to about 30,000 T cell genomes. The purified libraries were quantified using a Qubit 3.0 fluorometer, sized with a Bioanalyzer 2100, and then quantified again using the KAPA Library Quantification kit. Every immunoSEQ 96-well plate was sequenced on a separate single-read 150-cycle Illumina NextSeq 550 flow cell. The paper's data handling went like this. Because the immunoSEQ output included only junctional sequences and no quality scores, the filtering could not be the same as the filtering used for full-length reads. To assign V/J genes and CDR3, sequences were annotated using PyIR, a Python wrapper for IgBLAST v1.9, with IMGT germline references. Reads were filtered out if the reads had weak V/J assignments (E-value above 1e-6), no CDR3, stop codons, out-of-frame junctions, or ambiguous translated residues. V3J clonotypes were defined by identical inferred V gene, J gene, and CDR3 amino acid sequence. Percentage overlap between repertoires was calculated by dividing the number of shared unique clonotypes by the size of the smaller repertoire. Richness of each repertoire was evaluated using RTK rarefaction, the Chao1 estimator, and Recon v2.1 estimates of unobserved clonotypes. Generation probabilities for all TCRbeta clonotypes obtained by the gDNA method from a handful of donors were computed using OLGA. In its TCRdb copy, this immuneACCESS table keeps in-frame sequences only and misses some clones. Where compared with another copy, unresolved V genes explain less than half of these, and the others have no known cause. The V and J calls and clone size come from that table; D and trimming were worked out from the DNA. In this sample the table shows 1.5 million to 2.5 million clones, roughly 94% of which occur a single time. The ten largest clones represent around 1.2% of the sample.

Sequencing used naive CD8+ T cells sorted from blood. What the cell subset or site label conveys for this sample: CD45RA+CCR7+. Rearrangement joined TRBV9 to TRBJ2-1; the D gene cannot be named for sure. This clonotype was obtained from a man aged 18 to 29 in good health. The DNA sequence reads TGTGCCAGCAGCCCCCCTGACCGCAACAATGAGCAGTTCTTC. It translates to CASSPPDRNNEQFF.